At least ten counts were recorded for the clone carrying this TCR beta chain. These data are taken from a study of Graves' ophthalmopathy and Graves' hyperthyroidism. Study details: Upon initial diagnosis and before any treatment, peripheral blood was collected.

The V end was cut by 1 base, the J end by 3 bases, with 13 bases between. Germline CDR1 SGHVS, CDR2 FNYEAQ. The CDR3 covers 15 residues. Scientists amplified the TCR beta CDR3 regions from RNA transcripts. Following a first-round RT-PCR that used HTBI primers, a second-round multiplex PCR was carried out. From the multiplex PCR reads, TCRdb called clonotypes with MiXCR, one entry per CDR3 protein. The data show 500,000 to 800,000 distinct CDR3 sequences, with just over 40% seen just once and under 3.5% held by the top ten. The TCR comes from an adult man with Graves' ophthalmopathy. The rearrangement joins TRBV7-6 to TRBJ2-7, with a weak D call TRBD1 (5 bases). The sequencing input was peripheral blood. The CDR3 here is CASSLEAGPSYEQYF. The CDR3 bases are TGTGCCAGCAGCTTAGAGGCAGGGCCCAGCTACGAGCAGTACTTC.